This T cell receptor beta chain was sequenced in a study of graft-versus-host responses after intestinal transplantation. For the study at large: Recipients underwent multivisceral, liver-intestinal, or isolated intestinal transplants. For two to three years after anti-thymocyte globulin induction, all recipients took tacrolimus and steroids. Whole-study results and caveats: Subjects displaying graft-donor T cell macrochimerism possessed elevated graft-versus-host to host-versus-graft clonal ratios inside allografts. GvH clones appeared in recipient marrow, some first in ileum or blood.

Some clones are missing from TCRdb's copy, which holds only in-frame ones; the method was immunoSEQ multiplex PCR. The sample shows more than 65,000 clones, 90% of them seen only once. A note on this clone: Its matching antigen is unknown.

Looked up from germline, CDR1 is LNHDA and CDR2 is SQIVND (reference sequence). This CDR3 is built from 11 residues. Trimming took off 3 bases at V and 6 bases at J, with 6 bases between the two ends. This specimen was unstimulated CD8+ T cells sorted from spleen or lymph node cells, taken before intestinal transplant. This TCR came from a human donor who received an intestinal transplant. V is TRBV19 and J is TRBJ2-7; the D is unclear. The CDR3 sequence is CASSIPSEQYF. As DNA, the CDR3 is TGTGCCAGTAGTATCCCCTCCGAGCAGTACTTC. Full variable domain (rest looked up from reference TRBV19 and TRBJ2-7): DGGITQSPKYLFRKEGQNVTLSCEQNLNHDAMYWYRQDPGQGLRLIYYSQIVNDFQKGDIAEGYSVSREKKESFPLTVTSAQKNPTAFYLCASSIPSEQYFGPGTRLTVT.